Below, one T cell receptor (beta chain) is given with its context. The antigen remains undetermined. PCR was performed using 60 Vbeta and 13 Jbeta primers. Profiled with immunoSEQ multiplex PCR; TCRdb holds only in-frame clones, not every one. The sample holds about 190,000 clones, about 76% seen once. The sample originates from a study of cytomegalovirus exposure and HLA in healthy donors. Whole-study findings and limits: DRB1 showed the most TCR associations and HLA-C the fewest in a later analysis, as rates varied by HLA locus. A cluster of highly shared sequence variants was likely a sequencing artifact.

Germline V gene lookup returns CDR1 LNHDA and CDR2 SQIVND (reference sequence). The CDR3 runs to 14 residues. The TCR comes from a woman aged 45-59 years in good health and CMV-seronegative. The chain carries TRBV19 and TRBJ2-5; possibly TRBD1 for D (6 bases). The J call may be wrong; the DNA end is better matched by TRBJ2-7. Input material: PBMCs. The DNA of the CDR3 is TGTGCCAGTAGTTACAGGGTCGTGGGTTACGAGCAGTACTTC. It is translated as CASSYRVVGYEQYF.